The 21 T cell receptor beta chains below come from one sample, sequenced in a study of cytomegalovirus exposure and HLA in healthy donors (dated by TCRdb to 2016 to 2017). Library preparation was by the immunoSEQ multiplex PCR assay. The multiplex PCR relied on a mix of 60 forward primers for TCR Vbeta segments and 13 reverse primers for TCR Jbeta segments. In its TCRdb copy, this immuneACCESS table keeps in-frame sequences only and misses some clones. Where compared with another copy, unresolved V genes explain less than half of these, and the others have no known cause. The sample has roughly 120,000 clones on record. Together, the top ten hold less than 4.5% of the sample. Input material: PBMCs. The receptors here all came from a young man in good health and CMV-seronegative.

The chain carries TRBV28 and TRBJ1-1, with a possible D match to TRBD1 (5 bases). The V end lost 7 bases, the J end lost 8 bases, and 17 bases lay between the germline ends. The CDR3 length is 13 residues. The germline gives CDR1 MDHEN, CDR2 SYDVKM. This chain's CDR3 is CASTINPGGEAFF. The CDR3 region has the DNA TGTGCCAGCACCATCAACCCGGGGGGGGAAGCTTTCTTT. The variable domain in full, with the rest retrieved from reference TRBV28 and TRBJ1-1, is DVKVTQSSRYLVKRTGEKVFLECVQDMDHENMFWYRQDPGLGLRLIYFSYDVKMKEKGDIPEGYSVSREKKERFSLILESASTNQTSMYLCASTINPGGEAFFGQGTRLTVV.

The V gene is TRBV7-8, the J gene TRBJ2-5, with 9 nucleotides matching TRBD2. Germline CDR1 and CDR2: SGHVS and FQNEAQ. The ends lost 5 bases at V and 5 bases at J; junction bases unmatched: 18. This CDR3 is 18 amino acids long. The CDR3 DNA is TGTGCCAGCAGCCCACGAGGGTTAGCGGGGGTTTTAAGTGAGACCCAGTACTTC. Translation gives CASSPRGLAGVLSETQYF.

This chain uses TRBV6-6 with TRBJ1-3; D is possibly TRBD1 (5 bases). The V end lost 5 bases, the J end lost 2 bases, and 16 bases lay between the germline ends. Germline V lookup: CDR1 MNHNY, CDR2 SVGAGI (reference sequence). There are 16 residues in the CDR3. CDR3 coding DNA: TGTGCCAGCAGTCCTCAGGGCAGGGCCACTGGAAACACCATATATTTT. This translates into CASSPQGRATGNTIYF.

The chain couples TRBV5-1 to TRBJ2-1, with 9 positions matching TRBD2. Germline V gene sequence: CDR1 SGHRS, CDR2 YFSETQ. V shed 1 base, J shed 1 base, and the junction held 3 bases outside the gene matches. The CDR3 contains 16 residues. CDR3: CASSLNSGGSYNEQFF. The CDR3 bases are TGCGCCAGCAGCTTGAACAGCGGGGGGTCCTACAATGAGCAGTTCTTC.

The chain employs TRBV27 and TRBJ2-2; D is undetermined. Trimming took 2 bases from V and 3 from J, leaving 10 bases between them. The CDR3 is 15 amino acids. Germline CDR1 reads MNHEY; CDR2 reads SMNVEV (reference sequence). The CDR3 sequence is CASSLRRSYTGELFF. The CDR3 DNA follows: TGTGCCAGCAGTTTACGCCGGAGCTACACCGGGGAGCTGTTTTTT.

The J gene is TRBJ2-5, the V gene TRBV19, with 9 positions matching TRBD2. CDR3 length: 14 residues. Germline V gives CDR1 LNHDA, CDR2 SQIVND (reference sequence). Trimming cost V 6 bases and J 5 bases; bases outside gene matches: 7. The CDR3: CASSSGGGAETQYF. The CDR3, as DNA: TGTGCCAGTAGCAGTGGCGGGGGGGCCGAGACCCAGTACTTC.

The rearrangement links TRBV9 to TRBJ1-2, with TRBD1 identical over 8 bases. CDR1 and CDR2 from the germline V gene are SGDLS and YYNGEE. Trimming removed 4 bases from V and 7 bases from J; junction bases left unmatched: 6. The CDR3 is 13 amino acids. The CDR3 DNA is TGTGCCAGCAGCCTCCAGGGGGCGATTGGCTACACCTTC. It specifies CASSLQGAIGYTF.

The chain employs TRBV7-9 and TRBJ1-2; TRBD1 is a possible D gene (5 bases). CDR3 length: 15 residues. The germline V and J ends were trimmed by 0 bases and 6 bases, with 14 bases remaining between them. CDR1 is SEHNR and CDR2 is FQNEAQ in the germline V gene (reference sequence). DNA of the CDR3: TGTGCCAGCAGCTTAGCGCTCGGGGGAGAGGATGGCTACACCTTC. Its protein is CASSLALGGEDGYTF.

V gene TRBV7-6 combines with J gene TRBJ2-7; 11 nucleotides line up with TRBD1. Germline V gives CDR1 SGHVS, CDR2 FNYEAQ. There are 15 residues in the CDR3. Trimming removed 0 bases from V and 4 bases from J; junction bases left unmatched: 2. CDR3 coding DNA: TGTGCCAGCAGCTTAGCAGGGACAGGGGGATACGAGCAGTACTTC. Translated, it gives CASSLAGTGGYEQYF.

The V gene is TRBV9, the J gene TRBJ2-5; D call uncertain. Trimming pared 3 bases from V and 0 bases from J, leaving 9 bases between. The length of the CDR3 is 14 residues. The germline CDR1 and CDR2 sequences are SGDLS and YYNGEE. The CDR3: CASSGTVYQETQYF. CDR3 DNA: TGTGCCAGCAGCGGTACAGTATACCAAGAGACCCAGTACTTC. Using reference TRBV9 and TRBJ2-5 for the parts outside the CDR3, the full variable domain is DSGVTQTPKHLITATGQRVTLRCSPRSGDLSVYWYQQSLDQGLQFLIQYYNGEERAKGNILERFSAQQFPDLHSELNLSSLELGDSALYFCASSGTVYQETQYFGPGTRLLVL.

V and J are TRBV4-1 and TRBJ1-3; D remains ambiguous. Trimming took 3 bases from V and 4 from J, leaving 10 bases between them. In germline, CDR1 is MGHRA, CDR2 YSYEKL. There are 14 residues in the CDR3. CDR3 sequence reads: CASSQLGYGNTIYF. The CDR3 bases are TGCGCCAGCAGCCAGCTGGGCTACGGAAACACCATATATTTT.

This sequence joins TRBV7-2 and TRBJ1-4; 8 bases match TRBD1. From germline, CDR1 is SGHTA and CDR2 FQGNSA. The V and J ends lost 5 bases and 6 bases, in that order; junction bases with no gene match: 17. The CDR3 is 18 residues long. Here the CDR3 DNA reads TGTGCCAGCAGCCCCAGGGGGGACAGGACTTTCCTCTATGAAAAACTGTTTTTT. It encodes CASSPRGDRTFLYEKLFF.

The chain combines TRBV29-1 with TRBJ2-7, with TRBD1 identical over 8 bases. Looked up from germline, CDR1 is SQVTM and CDR2 is ANQGSEA. V was clipped by 7 bases and J by 4 bases; unmatched bases: 6. The CDR3 runs 12 residues. The CDR3 here is CSGQDREYEQYF. The CDR3 DNA reads as TGCAGCGGACAGGACAGGGAGTACGAGCAGTACTTC.

CDR3 bases: TGTGCCAGCAGTGAAGCGCGGGTAGCTGAATCCTACGAGCAGTACTTC. Translated, it gives CASSEARVAESYEQYF. This sequence joins TRBV6-1 and TRBJ2-7; tentative D call: TRBD2 (5 bases). V lost 0 bases, J lost 1 base, and 13 bases lay in between. In germline, CDR1 is MNHNS, CDR2 SASEGT. The CDR3 sequence is 16 residues long.

The chain uses TRBV2 and TRBJ2-3, with D possibly being TRBD1 (6 bases). From germline, CDR1 is SNHLY and CDR2 FYNNEI. The V end was cut by 0 bases, the J end by 3 bases, with 13 bases between. CDR3 length: 16 amino acids. CDR3 sequence: CASSEAVQGRTDTQYF. The CDR3 DNA reads as TGTGCCAGCAGTGAAGCTGTGCAGGGGCGGACAGATACGCAGTATTTT.

The chain employs TRBV11-2 and TRBJ1-2; possible D gene TRBD1, 5 bases. The CDR3 runs 13 residues. Germline-derived CDR1 and CDR2 are SGHAT and FQNNGV. The ends were cut back, 5 bases at V and 6 bases at J, with 13 bases in the middle. CDR3 sequence (DNA): TGTGCCAGCAGCCCTCGGGGAGGGGATGGCTACACCTTC. It codes for CASSPRGGDGYTF.

The rearrangement joins TRBV11-2 to TRBJ2-5; TRBD1 is a possible D gene (5 bases). The CDR3 is 15 residues long. Germline V gene lookup returns CDR1 SGHAT and CDR2 FQNNGV. V was pared by 5 bases and J by 2 bases, with 15 bases between. The CDR3 loop is CASSQGTHRQETQYF. The CDR3 DNA reads TGTGCCAGCAGCCAGGGAACCCACAGGCAAGAGACCCAGTACTTC.

CDR3 nucleotides: TGCGCCAGCAGCTCCATGAGGGACAGGGTAGGCTACACCTTC. Translation: CASSSMRDRVGYTF. The rearrangement uses TRBV5-1 and TRBJ1-2; 9 bases line up with TRBD1. With V trimmed by 3 bases and J by 8 bases, 8 bases remained unmatched. The CDR3 is made up of 14 amino acids. Germline V gene sequence: CDR1 SGHRS, CDR2 YFSETQ. Full variable domain (outside the CDR3, taken from reference TRBV5-1 and TRBJ1-2): KAGVTQTPRYLIKTRGQQVTLSCSPISGHRSVSWYQQTPGQGLQFLFEYFSETQRNKGNFPGRFSGRQFSNSRSEMNVSTLELGDSALYLCASSSMRDRVGYTFGSGTRLTVV.

The chain combines TRBV4-3 with TRBJ1-5; D is undetermined. This CDR3 is built from 13 residues. The germline gives CDR1 LGHNA, CDR2 YSLEER. Trimming pared 1 base from V and 5 bases from J, leaving 6 bases between. Here the CDR3 DNA reads TGCGCCAGCAGCCAAGGGGAGGATCAGCCCCAGCATTTT. Translation: CASSQGEDQPQHF.

The chain uses TRBV5-1 and TRBJ2-1, with 7 nucleotides matching TRBD1. This CDR3 contains 14 residues. The germline gives CDR1 SGHRS, CDR2 YFSETQ. With 5 bases clipped from V and 8 bases from J, the junction kept 10 bases outside the gene matches. The CDR3 DNA reads as TGCGCCAGCAGGATTCGACAGGGTAGGGATGAGCAGTTCTTC. Its translation is CASRIRQGRDEQFF.

This chain joins TRBV6-5 and TRBJ1-2; D is ambiguous. V lost 2 bases, J lost 0 bases, and 13 bases lay in between. This CDR3 comprises 16 residues. Germline loops: CDR1 MNHEY, CDR2 SVGAGI. CDR3 DNA: TGTGCCAGCAGTTACGTTTCAGGAAGACCTAACTATGGCTACACCTTC. Amino acid sequence: CASSYVSGRPNYGYTF.